Following are 6 T cell receptor beta chains from one sample sequenced in a study of cytomegalovirus exposure and HLA in healthy donors. The PCR contained 60 Vbeta and 13 Jbeta primers. Profiling relied on immunoSEQ multiplex PCR, and the TCRdb table lists in-frame clones only, not all of them. The sample includes about 180,000 clones, approximately 80% of them seen just once. Sample: PBMCs. The source of these receptors is a girl under 10 years old in good health and CMV-seropositive.

This chain connects TRBV4-1 to TRBJ2-1, with 9 bases identical to TRBD1. Germline CDR1 MGHRA, CDR2 YSYEKL. The J segment lost 5 bases and the V segment lost 0 bases, leaving 8 bases of the junction unmatched. CDR3 length equals 17 residues. The CDR3 loop reads CASSQEAPGQGNNEQFF. The CDR3 DNA is TGCGCCAGCAGCCAAGAGGCTCCGGGACAGGGAAACAATGAGCAGTTCTTC.

The chain recombines TRBV27 with TRBJ1-2, with 7 bases aligning to TRBD1. Germline CDR1 is MNHEY and CDR2 is SMNVEV (reference sequence). The CDR3 runs to 16 residues. Trimming took 4 bases from V and 5 from J; bases not matched to a gene: 13. CDR3 nucleotide sequence: TGTGCCAGCAGTTACCGGGACAGCCCTCGATTATATGGCTACACCTTC. This codes for CASSYRDSPRLYGYTF.

The chain uses TRBV19 and TRBJ2-1; TRBD2 aligns across 11 bases. This CDR3 has 15 residues. Germline CDR1 LNHDA, CDR2 SQIVND (reference sequence). Trimming at V came to 5 bases and at J to 7 bases, leaving 7 bases not matched to a gene. In DNA, the CDR3 is TGTGCCAGTAGTTCCCTAGCGGGAGGAGGGAATGAGCAGTTCTTC. Translating gives CASSSLAGGGNEQFF.

The genes are TRBV5-1 and TRBJ2-3; 14 nucleotides line up with TRBD2. V shed 4 bases and J 2 bases; nucleotides not matched to a gene: 3. Germline loops: CDR1 SGHRS, CDR2 YFSETQ. The CDR3 is made up of 16 amino acids. CDR3: CASSQGLAGDTDTQYF. CDR3 DNA: TGCGCCAGCAGCCAGGGACTAGCGGGGGACACAGATACGCAGTATTTT.

The gene calls are TRBV10-3 and TRBJ2-7; 11 bases line up with TRBD2. Germline-derived CDR1 and CDR2 are ENHRY and SYGVKD. Losses at the gene ends were 7 bases for V and 1 base for J; bases not matched to a gene: 3. The CDR3 has 14 residues. The DNA of the CDR3 is TGTGCCATCAAGGGACTAGCGGATTCCTACGAGCAGTACTTC. Translating it yields CAIKGLADSYEQYF.

CDR3 in DNA: TGTGCCAGCAGTTTAATAGCGGAAAGCACAGATACGCAGTATTTT. Translation gives CASSLIAESTDTQYF. The J gene is TRBJ2-3, the V gene TRBV28, with D possibly being TRBD2 (6 bases). The V end was cut by 2 bases, the J end by 0 bases, with 9 bases between. CDR3 length: 15 residues. CDR1 MDHEN and CDR2 SYDVKM come from the germline V gene.